These 19 T cell receptor beta chains originate from one sample sequenced in a study of blood T cell repertoires in COVID-19. Only in-frame clones appear in the TCRdb table, and some are missing; sequencing was by immunoSEQ multiplex PCR. The sample yields around 130,000 clones, around 85% seen once. Sequencing used peripheral blood. Receptor source: a human donor in a cohort sampled during active COVID-19.

This clone was recorded once. The genes are TRBV5-6 and TRBJ2-1, with 13 bases lining up with TRBD2. V lost 2 bases and J lost 7; bases outside the gene matches: 9. This CDR3 has 17 amino acids. Germline lookup yields CDR1 SGHDT and CDR2 YYEEEE. The CDR3 DNA reads TGTGCCAGCAGCTTAGGACTAGCGGGGGCGTCAGGGAATGAGCAGTTCTTC. This sequence encodes CASSLGLAGASGNEQFF.

The CDR3 region is CASGRVLSNTGELFF. CDR3 nucleotides: TGTGCCAGCGGGAGGGTCCTTTCGAACACCGGGGAGCTGTTTTTT. V is TRBV11-2 and J is TRBJ2-2; 7 bases line up with TRBD2. Germline-derived CDR1 and CDR2 are SGHAT and FQNNGV. The ends lost 8 bases at V and 0 bases at J; junction bases unmatched: 6. The length of the CDR3 is 15 residues.

V and J are TRBV12-5 and TRBJ1-1; 7 nucleotides line up with TRBD1. The junction had 4 bases not matched to a gene; V was cut back by 5 bases and J by 4 bases. The CDR3 runs to 13 residues. Germline V gives CDR1 LGHNT, CDR2 FRNRAP. The CDR3 sequence: CASGAWTGTEAFF. The CDR3 nucleotides read TGTGCTAGTGGTGCCTGGACAGGCACTGAAGCTTTCTTT.

The chain has TRBV6-4 and TRBJ2-1, with 16 nucleotides matching TRBD2. Per germline, CDR1 MRHNA and CDR2 SNTAGT. The CDR3 loop spans 15 amino acids. With 3 bases clipped from V and 7 bases from J, the junction kept 0 bases outside the gene matches. CDR3 nucleotides: TGTGCCAGCAGTGAGGGACTAGCGGGGGGGAATGAGCAGTTCTTC. It translates to CASSEGLAGGNEQFF.

J is TRBJ2-1 and V is TRBV12-3 or TRBV12-4, with D tentatively TRBD2 (6 bases). V lost 3 bases to trimming and J lost 6 bases, with 9 bases between them. CDR3 size: 13 residues. CDR3 in DNA: TGTGCCAGCAGTTTGTTGACTAGCAATGAGCAGTTCTTC. Protein product: CASSLLTSNEQFF.

The table lists this clone with a count of one. J is TRBJ1-1 and V is TRBV30; the D gene is possibly TRBD1 (6 bases). V was cut by 2 bases and J by 7 bases, with 11 bases left in between. Germline CDR1 reads GTSNPN; CDR2 reads SVGIG (reference sequence). The CDR3 has 12 amino acids. The CDR3 reads CAWSPGTNEAFF. CDR3 bases: TGTGCCTGGAGTCCCGGGACAAATGAAGCTTTCTTT.

The chain uses TRBV30 and TRBJ1-1, with 8 bases aligning to TRBD1. The CDR3 runs 16 residues. Germline values: CDR1 GTSNPN, CDR2 SVGIG (reference sequence). Trimming took 5 bases from V and 4 from J; bases not matched to a gene: 15. The CDR3: CAWETGDLGESTEAFF. The CDR3 DNA is TGTGCCTGGGAGACAGGGGATCTAGGTGAAAGCACTGAAGCTTTCTTT.

The chain uses TRBV11-3 and TRBJ2-3; maybe TRBD1 (6 bases). Germline assignment: CDR1 SGHNT and CDR2 YENEEA. Deletions cut 1 base from V and 5 bases from J, with 22 bases between. The CDR3 has 18 amino acids. This CDR3 is CASSLGSFGRGIGDTQYF. The DNA for the CDR3 is TGTGCCAGCAGCTTAGGATCGTTTGGCAGGGGCATTGGAGATACGCAGTATTTT. Drawing the rest from reference TRBV11-3 and TRBJ2-3, the complete variable domain is EAGVVQSPRYKIIEKKQPVAFWCNPISGHNTLYWYLQNLGQGPELLIRYENEEAVDDSQLPKDRFSAERLKGVDSTLKIQPAELGDSAVYLCASSLGSFGRGIGDTQYFGPGTRLTVL.

The V gene is TRBV25-1, the J gene TRBJ1-2; TRBD1 matches 9 bases. The CDR3 loop spans 16 amino acids. The V gene's germline CDR1 is MGHDK and CDR2 SYGVNS. The V segment lost 3 bases and the J segment 6 bases; nucleotides outside the gene matches: 11. The CDR3 sequence: CASSEPRGTGFHGYTF. In nucleotides, the CDR3 is TGTGCCAGCAGTGAGCCGCGTGGGACAGGGTTCCATGGCTACACCTTC.

The V and J genes are TRBV4-1 and TRBJ2-1; 8 positions agree with TRBD2. In germline, CDR1 is MGHRA, CDR2 YSYEKL. The CDR3 totals 17 residues. Losses at the gene ends were 1 base for V and 6 bases for J; bases not matched to a gene: 11. The CDR3: CASSQVRTGGPLNEQFF. The DNA for the CDR3 is TGCGCCAGCAGCCAAGTAAGAACGGGAGGGCCTCTCAATGAGCAGTTCTTC.

This clone was recorded a few times. V is TRBV4-3 and J is TRBJ1-1, with TRBD1 as a possible D gene (6 bases). The CDR3 runs to 16 residues. Germline assignment: CDR1 LGHNA and CDR2 YSLEER. Trimming stripped 4 bases from V and 1 base from J, with 16 bases between. The CDR3 nucleotides are TGCGCCAGCAGCCGAGGGCGGGCCAGGGGGAACACTGAAGCTTTCTTT. Amino acid sequence: CASSRGRARGNTEAFF.

The rearrangement links TRBV20-1 to TRBJ1-1, with no clear D. Germline V gene lookup returns CDR1 DFQATT and CDR2 SNEGSKA (reference sequence). This CDR3 spans 14 amino acids. V was trimmed by 3 bases and J by 4 bases, leaving 15 bases between them. CDR3 residues: CSASPAAGGTEAFF. CDR3 coding DNA: TGCAGTGCTAGTCCGGCGGCCGGAGGCACTGAAGCTTTCTTT.

J is TRBJ2-2 and V is TRBV5-1; no firm D call. Germline V gene sequence: CDR1 SGHRS, CDR2 YFSETQ. The V end lost 1 base, the J end lost 7 bases, and 8 bases lay between the germline ends. The CDR3 loop spans 13 amino acids. The CDR3 loop is CASSLYSGGELFF. CDR3 bases: TGCGCCAGCAGCTTGTATAGTGGCGGGGAGCTGTTTTTT.

In nucleotides, the CDR3 is TGTGCCAGCAGCAAAGATACAGGTACTAACTATGGCTACACCTTC. It is translated as CASSKDTGTNYGYTF. V is TRBV21-1 and J is TRBJ1-2; the DNA was not used to check the table's D call, TRBD1. TRBV21-1 has pseudogene status. The CDR3 sequence is 15 residues long.

The V and J genes are TRBV7-2 and TRBJ1-6; tentative D call: TRBD1 (5 bases). This CDR3 comprises 19 residues. The V gene lost 1 base and the J gene lost 0 bases, with 16 bases spanning the gap. Germline V gene lookup returns CDR1 SGHTA and CDR2 FQGNSA. The CDR3 loop is CASSLVGGGGTSYNSPLHF. CDR3 DNA: TGTGCCAGCAGCTTAGTGGGTGGGGGGGGAACCTCCTATAATTCACCCCTCCACTTT.

This clone turned up a few times. CDR3 sequence: CASSEVTYNEQFF. CDR3 nucleotides: TGTGCCAGCAGTGAAGTTACCTACAATGAGCAGTTCTTC. This chain uses TRBV6-1 with TRBJ2-1, with no clear D. CDR1 is MNHNS and CDR2 is SASEGT in the germline V gene. Trimming cost V 1 base and J 2 bases, with 3 bases left between them. The CDR3 runs 13 residues.

CDR3: CASSLTSGTYNEQFF. The CDR3, as DNA: TGTGCCAGCAGTTTAACTTCCGGGACTTACAATGAGCAGTTCTTC. The chain links TRBV28 to TRBJ2-1; TRBD2 might be the D (6 bases). Trimming took off 2 bases at V and 4 bases at J, with 12 bases between the two ends. The germline V gene encodes CDR1 MDHEN and CDR2 SYDVKM. The CDR3 extends over 15 amino acids.

This chain links TRBV12-3 or TRBV12-4 with TRBJ2-1; TRBD2 agrees at 10 bases. The CDR3 loop spans 13 amino acids. With V trimmed by 7 bases and J by 13 bases, 10 bases remained unmatched. The CDR3 loop is CASTPLTSGVQFF. The CDR3 DNA reads as TGTGCCAGCACCCCCCTTACTAGCGGGGTTCAGTTCTTC.

The V gene is TRBV3-1 (or the pseudogene TRBV3-2), the J gene TRBJ2-5, with 15 bases that match TRBD2. This CDR3 has 18 amino acids. With 1 base clipped from V and 5 bases from J, the junction kept 8 bases outside the gene matches. In germline, CDR1 is LGHDT, CDR2 YNNKEL (reference sequence). This chain's CDR3 is CASSQGTSGRARLETQYF. The CDR3 coding sequence is TGTGCCAGCAGCCAAGGGACTAGCGGGAGGGCCCGGTTGGAGACCCAGTACTTC.